This passage covers 18 T cell receptor beta chains from one sample sequenced in a study of blood T cell repertoires in COVID-19. Assay: immunoSEQ multiplex PCR; the TCRdb copy retains only in-frame clones and omits some. The sample includes tens of thousands of clones, around two thirds of them seen just once. Specimen: peripheral blood. The receptors shown here come from a man in his 70s with COVID-19, enrolled during active disease.

The rearrangement uses TRBV6-2 or TRBV6-3 and TRBJ1-5; 9 bases are a match to TRBD1. Trimming removed 5 bases from V and 5 bases from J; junction bases left unmatched: 4. Germline assignment: CDR1 MNHEY and CDR2 SVGEGT. The CDR3 spans 14 residues. The CDR3 bases are TGTGCCAGCAGTCCCACAGGGGGCGATCAGCCCCAGCATTTT. Residues: CASSPTGGDQPQHF.

The rearrangement links TRBV27 to TRBJ2-7, with D maybe TRBD2 (6 bases). Germline V gene lookup returns CDR1 MNHEY and CDR2 SMNVEV (reference sequence). CDR3 length equals 14 residues. The V gene lost 4 bases and the J gene lost 5 bases, with 15 bases spanning the gap. The DNA of the CDR3 is TGTGCCAGCAGTTCCCTCTCGACTAGTAACGAGCAGTACTTC. Translating it yields CASSSLSTSNEQYF.

The V and J genes are TRBV4-2 and TRBJ2-1; 8 nucleotides align to TRBD2. This CDR3 is 16 amino acids long. Trimming removed 0 bases from V and 4 bases from J; junction bases left unmatched: 5. Germline lookup yields CDR1 LGHNA and CDR2 YNFKEQ. CDR3 protein: CASSQDGTRIYNEQFF. In DNA, the CDR3 is TGTGCCAGCAGCCAAGACGGGACTAGGATTTACAATGAGCAGTTCTTC.

The CDR3 is CASSQGTGLEAFF. The CDR3 DNA follows: TGTGCCAGCAGCCAAGGTACAGGCCTTGAAGCTTTCTTT. The V call is TRBV3-1 (or the pseudogene TRBV3-2), the J call TRBJ1-1, with D possibly being TRBD1 (5 bases). CDR1 LGHDT and CDR2 YNNKEL come from the germline V gene (reference sequence). V was cut by 1 base and J by 7 bases, with 10 bases left in between. CDR3 size: 13 residues.

The rearrangement links TRBV7-2 to TRBJ1-4; D ambiguous. CDR1 SGHTA and CDR2 FQGNSA come from the germline V gene. There are 13 residues in the CDR3. Trimming shortened V by 5 bases and J by 0 bases, and 4 bases separated the two germline ends. The CDR3: CASSRATNEKLFF. For the CDR3, the DNA is TGTGCCAGCAGCCGTGCAACTAATGAAAAACTGTTTTTT.

This clone was seen a single time. V is TRBV11-3 and J is TRBJ2-2, with D unclear. Per germline, CDR1 SGHNT and CDR2 YENEEA. Trimming removed 6 bases from V and 7 bases from J, with 6 bases in between. This CDR3 spans 11 amino acids. CDR3 sequence (DNA): TGTGCCAGCAGTCACTTCGGGGAGCTGTTTTTT. Translated, it gives CASSHFGELFF.

The chain joins TRBV18 to TRBJ2-4; D is possibly TRBD2 (6 bases). Germline CDR1 KGHSH, CDR2 LQKENI. Trimming took off 0 bases at V and 7 bases at J, with 10 bases between the two ends. The CDR3 has 14 residues. The CDR3 reads CASSPPAGRNIQYF. DNA of the CDR3: TGTGCCAGCTCACCACCGGCAGGGAGGAACATTCAGTACTTC.

The CDR3 loop is CASSQVSEGSEAFF. CDR3 bases: TGTGCCAGCAGCCAAGTCTCCGAGGGATCTGAAGCTTTCTTT. The chain employs TRBV4-2 and TRBJ1-1; no reliable D call. The CDR3 spans 14 residues. Trimming pared 1 base from V and 6 bases from J, leaving 12 bases between. The germline CDR1 and CDR2 sequences are LGHNA and YNFKEQ.

The chain employs TRBV4-2 and TRBJ2-1; 8 nucleotides agree with TRBD2. The CDR3 consists of 15 residues. The V gene's germline CDR1 is LGHNA and CDR2 YNFKEQ. The ends lost 1 base at V and 7 bases at J; junction bases unmatched: 6. DNA of the CDR3: TGTGCCAGCAGCCAAGGGGCTAGCGGGCGGAATGAGCAGTTCTTC. Translating gives CASSQGASGRNEQFF.

This chain links TRBV6-5 with TRBJ2-7; perhaps TRBD1 as D (5 bases). The V end lost 4 bases, the J end lost 2 bases, and 15 bases lay between the germline ends. Germline V gene data show CDR1 as MNHEY and CDR2 as SVGAGI. The CDR3 has 15 amino acids. CDR3 in DNA: TGTGCCAGCAGTTCGCAGGGTCCGATAACCTACGAGCAGTACTTC. Its protein product is CASSSQGPITYEQYF.

This chain connects TRBV24-1 to TRBJ2-5, with 7 bases that match TRBD1. V gave up 9 bases and J gave up 3 bases; unmatched junction bases: 6. This CDR3 has 13 amino acids. Germline V gives CDR1 KGHDR, CDR2 SFDVKD. The DNA for the CDR3 is TGTGCCACCTCTGGGACAGCCGAAGAGACCCAGTACTTC. It codes for CATSGTAEETQYF.

V is TRBV6-1 and J is TRBJ2-7, with a tentative D call TRBD2 (6 bases). V lost 2 bases and J lost 0, with 14 bases in between. Germline assignment: CDR1 MNHNS and CDR2 SASEGT. This CDR3 region has 16 residues. CDR3 DNA: TGTGCCAGCAGTGAAAGGGGAGGCACGAGCTCCTACGAGCAGTACTTC. Translated: CASSERGGTSSYEQYF.

The chain links TRBV5-1 to TRBJ2-7; the D gene is possibly TRBD2 (5 bases). The germline V and J ends were trimmed by 4 bases and 4 bases, with 9 bases remaining between them. The germline CDR1 and CDR2 sequences are SGHRS and YFSETQ. CDR3 size: 12 residues. The CDR3 DNA reads TGCGCCAGCAGCACGGACTCTTACGAGCAGTACTTC. Amino acids: CASSTDSYEQYF.

The chain carries TRBV28 and TRBJ2-1, with D perhaps matching TRBD1 (5 bases). Germline-derived CDR1 and CDR2 are MDHEN and SYDVKM. Trimming removed 6 bases from V and 5 bases from J, with 11 bases in between. The length of the CDR3 is 13 residues. This CDR3 is CASRPTGDNEQFF. The DNA for the CDR3 is TGTGCCAGCAGGCCTACAGGAGACAATGAGCAGTTCTTC.

This chain uses TRBV24-1 with TRBJ1-5; 12 bases are shared with TRBD1. CDR3 length: 12 residues. Unmatched junction bases numbered 0, after V lost 9 bases and J lost 7 bases. Germline CDR1 KGHDR, CDR2 SFDVKD. CDR3 protein: CATGTGGQPQHF. The CDR3 DNA reads as TGTGCCACCGGGACAGGGGGCCAGCCCCAGCATTTT.

The V call is TRBV5-1, the J call TRBJ2-6; tentatively, D is TRBD2 (5 bases). With 4 bases removed from V and 1 base from J, the gap between germline ends came to 18 bases. The V gene's germline CDR1 is SGHRS and CDR2 YFSETQ. The CDR3 runs 18 residues. The CDR3 DNA reads TGCGCCAGCAGCACCTCCGGGATGTCGGTTTCTGGGGCCAACGTCCTGACTTTC. It codes for CASSTSGMSVSGANVLTF.

The rearrangement joins TRBV7-6 to TRBJ1-2; 8 nucleotides agree with TRBD1. CDR3 length: 15 residues. In germline, CDR1 is SGHVS, CDR2 FNYEAQ. Unmatched junction bases numbered 2, after V lost 1 base and J lost 1 base. The chain's CDR3 is CASSLGTGNNYGYTF. The CDR3 region has the DNA TGTGCCAGCAGCTTAGGGACAGGGAATAACTATGGCTACACCTTC.

The chain is built from TRBV5-1 and TRBJ2-2; the D is unclear. Between the trimmed V and J ends, which lost 5 bases and 0 bases, there was a span of 8 bases. From germline, CDR1 is SGHRS and CDR2 YFSETQ. This CDR3 has 14 residues. The CDR3 region is CASRLLANTGELFF. CDR3 DNA sequence: TGCGCCAGCAGACTCCTTGCGAACACCGGGGAGCTGTTTTTT.